This note documents a single T cell receptor beta chain sequence. The data are from a study of blood T cells in healthy people across ages. The V end lost 7 bases, the J end lost 7 bases, and 13 bases lay between the germline ends. This CDR3 is built from 12 residues. Total RNA was extracted at no less than 6 micrograms per sample. Primers used in a second PCR of about 6 to 11 cycles were a sample-barcoded 5' primer and a J-beta primer mix. TCRdb passed the 5' RACE reads through MiXCR, listing each CDR3 protein once. The data contain 850,000 to 1,300,000 distinct CDR3 sequences, under 45% of them singletons.

The clonotype comes from an older woman in good health. Sequencing was performed on blood. J is TRBJ1-2 and V is TRBV12-3 or TRBV12-4, with D hard to call. This CDR3 is CASTPGGSGYTF. For the CDR3, the DNA is TGTGCCAGCACCCCCGGCGGCTCTGGCTACACCTTC.